A single sample is the source of the 16 T cell receptor beta chains below, sequenced in a study of chronic HIV infection and antiretroviral therapy (dated by TCRdb to the mid-2010s). Libraries were prepared through 5' RACE. Sequencing used an Illumina MiSeq. The public reads were reanalyzed by TCRdb: fastp trimming at Q25, MiXCR alignment, in-frame beta chains only. CDR3 protein sequences are deduplicated, and each keeps its most common genes and DNA. This sample is represented by 25,000 to 35,000 distinct CDR3 sequences; 7.5% to 10% of them were singletons. Clones ranked in the top ten supply over 2% of the sample. The sample comprised peripheral blood. The receptors were gathered from an adult who had HIV and had not received antiretroviral therapy, or was an uninfected healthy control (not recorded which).

The genes are TRBV7-8 and TRBJ1-4; D call uncertain. Germline V lookup: CDR1 SGHVS, CDR2 FQNEAQ. The CDR3 is 13 residues long. Between the trimmed V and J ends, which lost 5 bases and 5 bases, there was a span of 9 bases. The CDR3 region is CASSPSMNEKLFF. The CDR3 nucleotides are TGTGCCAGCAGCCCATCGATGAATGAAAAACTGTTTTTT.

This clonotype was seen a handful of times. This chain connects TRBV6-2 or TRBV6-3 to TRBJ2-7; TRBD1 might be the D (5 bases). CDR3 size: 13 residues. CDR1 and CDR2 (germline): MNHEY, SVGEGT. V shed 5 bases and J shed 1 base, with 9 bases lying between them. The CDR3 region is CASSPSGSYEQYF. CDR3 bases: TGTGCCAGCAGTCCCTCAGGGTCCTACGAGCAGTACTTC.

This clonotype was seen at least ten times. This chain links TRBV7-2 with TRBJ1-2; possibly TRBD1 for D (6 bases). The V end was cut by 0 bases, the J end by 6 bases, with 11 bases between. This CDR3 spans 14 amino acids. Per germline, CDR1 SGHTA and CDR2 FQGNSA. The chain's CDR3 is CASSLARTVDGYTF. The CDR3 nucleotides read TGTGCCAGCAGCTTAGCGAGGACAGTCGATGGCTACACCTTC.

This clonotype was found many times. The rearrangement joins TRBV6-6 to TRBJ1-1; TRBD1 agrees at 8 bases. The CDR3 is made up of 16 amino acids. Trimming at V came to 2 bases and at J to 1 base, leaving 6 bases not matched to a gene. Looked up from germline, CDR1 is MNHNY and CDR2 is SVGAGI (reference sequence). CDR3 in amino acids: CASSYPLDRENTEAFF. DNA of the CDR3: TGTGCCAGCAGTTACCCCCTGGACAGGGAGAACACTGAAGCTTTCTTT.

Only a few counts were recorded for this clonotype. V is TRBV7-9 and J is TRBJ1-2; the match to TRBD1 covers 7 bases. There are 15 residues in the CDR3. Germline CDR1 SEHNR, CDR2 FQNEAQ (reference sequence). The V and J ends lost 5 bases and 3 bases, in that order; junction bases with no gene match: 9. The CDR3 loop reads CASSIQGQEYYGYTF. In nucleotides, the CDR3 is TGTGCCAGCAGCATTCAAGGACAGGAGTACTATGGCTACACCTTC.

This clonotype was picked up many times. The rearrangement joins TRBV7-2 to TRBJ2-7; TRBD1 aligns across 8 bases. This CDR3 is 15 amino acids long. The V gene's germline CDR1 is SGHTA and CDR2 FQGNSA. V shed 4 bases and J 2 bases; nucleotides not matched to a gene: 7. The CDR3 region is CASSSQMGQAYEQYF. The CDR3 bases are TGTGCCAGCAGCTCCCAGATGGGACAGGCCTACGAGCAGTACTTC. Full variable domain (outside the CDR3, taken from reference TRBV7-2 and TRBJ2-7): GAGVSQSPSNKVTEKGKDVELRCDPISGHTALYWYRQSLGQGLEFLIYFQGNSAPDKSGLPSDRFSAERTGGSVSTLTIQRTQQEDSAVYLCASSSQMGQAYEQYFGPGTRLTVT.

This clonotype has at least ten counts. This chain connects TRBV4-3 to TRBJ1-1; 7 bases map to TRBD1. The germline gives CDR1 LGHNA, CDR2 YSLEER. The CDR3 has 15 amino acids. V was clipped by 3 bases and J by 0 bases; unmatched bases: 4. The CDR3 here is CASSQGQIMNTEAFF. CDR3 in DNA: TGCGCCAGCAGCCAGGGACAGATAATGAACACTGAAGCTTTCTTT.

This chain joins TRBV5-1 and TRBJ1-2; D is possibly TRBD1 (6 bases). CDR1 and CDR2 (germline): SGHRS, YFSETQ. Trimming cost V 1 base and J 8 bases, with 9 bases left between them. This CDR3 comprises 12 residues. The DNA for the CDR3 is TGCGCCAGCAGCTTGAACAGGGAAGGCTACACCTTC. It translates to CASSLNREGYTF.

This clonotype was recorded at least ten times. The chain couples TRBV29-1 to TRBJ1-1; D gene uncertain. CDR3 length: 11 amino acids. With 7 bases removed from V and 0 bases from J, the gap between germline ends came to 6 bases. CDR1 and CDR2 from the germline V gene are SQVTM and ANQGSEA. The DNA of the CDR3 is TGCAGCGCTGGGGTGAACACTGAAGCTTTCTTT. Protein sequence: CSAGVNTEAFF.

There are a few counts of this clonotype. This chain links TRBV28 with TRBJ1-4; no reliable D call. The CDR3 is 18 amino acids. The V gene's germline CDR1 is MDHEN and CDR2 SYDVKM. With 4 bases removed from V and 1 base from J, the gap between germline ends came to 19 bases. The CDR3 nucleotides read TGTGCCAGCAGTTCCTCATTGGTCTTAAAGCGAACTAATGAAAAACTGTTTTTT. It translates to CASSSSLVLKRTNEKLFF.

Ten or more counts support this clonotype. The chain uses TRBV20-1 and TRBJ2-7; 7 bases match TRBD2. V shed 6 bases, J shed 5 bases, and the junction held 13 bases outside the gene matches. This CDR3 contains 14 residues. Germline CDR1 is DFQATT and CDR2 is SNEGSKA (reference sequence). Here the CDR3 DNA reads TGCAGTGCCGGCAGCCTAGCGGTGCGTGACGAGCAGTACTTC. Translated: CSAGSLAVRDEQYF.

V gene TRBV12-5 combines with J gene TRBJ2-1; D gene unclear. The V end was cut by 1 base, the J end by 3 bases, with 13 bases between. CDR1 is LGHNT and CDR2 is FRNRAP in the germline V gene. The CDR3 is 16 amino acids. CDR3 DNA sequence: TGTGCTAGTGGTTTGGCCCTTGACTCTAGCTACAATGAGCAGTTCTTC. It codes for CASGLALDSSYNEQFF.

This clonotype has a handful of counts. This sequence joins TRBV19 and TRBJ2-3; unclear D gene. V lost 8 bases and J 1 base, leaving 10 bases between the germline ends. CDR1 is LNHDA and CDR2 is SQIVND in the germline V gene (reference sequence). The CDR3 is 13 residues long. The CDR3 region is CASGPFGTDTQYF. The DNA of the CDR3 is TGTGCCAGTGGACCCTTTGGCACAGATACGCAGTATTTT.

This clonotype was seen at least ten times. The rearrangement links TRBV6-2 or TRBV6-3 to TRBJ2-1; 10 bases are shared with TRBD2. Per germline, CDR1 MNHEY and CDR2 SVGEGT. This CDR3 contains 15 residues. J was trimmed by 3 bases and V by 6 bases; bases with no gene match: 5. The CDR3: CASSRTSGDYNEQFF. The CDR3 bases are TGTGCCAGCAGCCGAACTAGCGGGGACTACAATGAGCAGTTCTTC.

There are many counts of this clonotype. V is TRBV10-3 and J is TRBJ2-3; 12 nucleotides agree with TRBD2. Germline V gene data show CDR1 as ENHRY and CDR2 as SYGVKD. V lost 3 bases, J lost 4 bases, and 2 bases stayed unmatched. The CDR3 loop spans 15 amino acids. CDR3 in amino acids: CAISDPSGGADTQYF. The CDR3, as DNA: TGTGCCATCAGTGATCCTAGCGGGGGGGCAGATACGCAGTATTTT.

This chain uses TRBV12-3 or TRBV12-4 with TRBJ2-3; D may be TRBD1 or TRBD2 (6 bases each). The CDR3 contains 15 residues. The V and J ends lost 4 bases and 4 bases respectively, with 15 bases between them. CDR3 residues: CASSYGGRGPDTQYF. The CDR3 region has the DNA TGTGCCAGCAGTTATGGGGGACGGGGGCCAGATACGCAGTATTTT.